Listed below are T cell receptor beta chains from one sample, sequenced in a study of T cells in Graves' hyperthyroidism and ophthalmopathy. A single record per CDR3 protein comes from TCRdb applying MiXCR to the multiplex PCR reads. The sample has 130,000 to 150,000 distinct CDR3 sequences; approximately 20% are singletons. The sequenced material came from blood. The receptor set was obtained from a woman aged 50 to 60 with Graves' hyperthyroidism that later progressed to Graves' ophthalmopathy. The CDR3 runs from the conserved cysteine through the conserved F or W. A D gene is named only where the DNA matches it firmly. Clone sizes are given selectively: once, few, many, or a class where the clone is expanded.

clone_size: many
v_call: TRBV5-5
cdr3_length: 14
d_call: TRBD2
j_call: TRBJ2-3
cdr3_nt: TGTGCCAGCAGCTTGGGCGGGAGAGAGCGGCCGCAGTATTTT
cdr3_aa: CASSLGGRERPQYF

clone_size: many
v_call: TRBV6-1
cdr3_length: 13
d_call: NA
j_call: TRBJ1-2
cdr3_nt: TGTGCCAGCGCCGAACGGGGCTACTATGGCTACACCTTC
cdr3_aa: CASAERGYYGYTF

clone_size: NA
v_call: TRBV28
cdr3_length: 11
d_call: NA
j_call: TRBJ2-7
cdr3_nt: TGTGCCAGCAGTTTTTTATACGAGCAGTACTTC
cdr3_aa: CASSFLYEQYF

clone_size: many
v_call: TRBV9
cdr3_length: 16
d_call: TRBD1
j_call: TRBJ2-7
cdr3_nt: TGTGCCAGCAGCGTATCAGAGTGGGACAGCCCCTACGAGCAGTACTTC
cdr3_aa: CASSVSEWDSPYEQYF

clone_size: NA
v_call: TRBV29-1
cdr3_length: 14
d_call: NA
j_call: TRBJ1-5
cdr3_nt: TGCAGCGTTGGGGGCGGTAAGAGCAATCAGCCCCAGCATTTT
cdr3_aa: CSVGGGKSNQPQHF

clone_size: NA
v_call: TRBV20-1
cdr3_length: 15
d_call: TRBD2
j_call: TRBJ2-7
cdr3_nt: TGCAGTGCTGCCCCCACTAGCGGGAGAGGTAACGAGCAGTACTTC
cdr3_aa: CSAAPTSGRGNEQYF

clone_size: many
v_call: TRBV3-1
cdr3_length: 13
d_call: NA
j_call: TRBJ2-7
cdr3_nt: TGTGCCAGCAGCTGGACAGAACCCTACGAGCAGTACTTC
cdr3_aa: CASSWTEPYEQYF

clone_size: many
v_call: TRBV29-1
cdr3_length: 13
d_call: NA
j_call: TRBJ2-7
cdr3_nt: TGCAGCGTTGAAGGGGGGTTTTTGAACGAGCAGTACTTC
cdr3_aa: CSVEGGFLNEQYF

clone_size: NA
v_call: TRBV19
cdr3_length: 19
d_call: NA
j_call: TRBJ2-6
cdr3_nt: TGTGCCAGTAGAATTGGAGGGGGTCCCGGGCGCTCTGGGGCCAACGTCCTGACTTTC
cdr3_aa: CASRIGGGPGRSGANVLTF

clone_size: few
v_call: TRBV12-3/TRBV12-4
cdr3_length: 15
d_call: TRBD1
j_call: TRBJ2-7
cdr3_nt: TGTGCCAGCAGCGCTTCCGGGACAGGGGAAGACGAGCAGTACTTC
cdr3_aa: CASSASGTGEDEQYF